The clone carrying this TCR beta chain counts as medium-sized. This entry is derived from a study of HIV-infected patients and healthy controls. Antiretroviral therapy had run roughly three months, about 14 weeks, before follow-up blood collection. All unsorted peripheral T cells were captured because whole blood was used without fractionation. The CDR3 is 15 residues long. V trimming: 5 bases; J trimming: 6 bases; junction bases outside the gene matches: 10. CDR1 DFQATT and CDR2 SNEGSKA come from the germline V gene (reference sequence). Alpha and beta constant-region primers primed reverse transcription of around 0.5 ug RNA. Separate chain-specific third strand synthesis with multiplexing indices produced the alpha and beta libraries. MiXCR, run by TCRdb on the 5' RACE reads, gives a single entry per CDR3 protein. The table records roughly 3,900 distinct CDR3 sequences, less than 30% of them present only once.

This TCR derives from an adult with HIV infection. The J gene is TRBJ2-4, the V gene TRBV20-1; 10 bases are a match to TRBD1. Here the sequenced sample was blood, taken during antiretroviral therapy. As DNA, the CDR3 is TGCAGTGCTCGGGGCGAGACAGGGGGCTTAAACATTCAGTACTTC. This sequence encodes CSARGETGGLNIQYF.